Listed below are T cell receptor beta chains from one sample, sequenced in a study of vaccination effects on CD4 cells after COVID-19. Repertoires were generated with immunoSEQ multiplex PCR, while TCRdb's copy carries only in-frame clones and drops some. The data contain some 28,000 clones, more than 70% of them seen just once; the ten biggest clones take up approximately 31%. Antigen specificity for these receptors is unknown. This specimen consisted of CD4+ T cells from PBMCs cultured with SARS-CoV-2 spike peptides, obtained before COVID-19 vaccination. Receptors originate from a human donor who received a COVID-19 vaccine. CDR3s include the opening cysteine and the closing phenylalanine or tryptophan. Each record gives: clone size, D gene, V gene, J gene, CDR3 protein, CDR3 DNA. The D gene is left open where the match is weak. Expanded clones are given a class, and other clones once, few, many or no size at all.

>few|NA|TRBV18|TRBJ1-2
CASSPPELNGYTF
TGTGCCAGCTCACCACCGGAGCTGAATGGCTACACCTTC
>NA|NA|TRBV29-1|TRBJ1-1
CSVEDWAPTNTEAFF
TGCAGCGTTGAAGATTGGGCCCCGACGAACACTGAAGCTTTCTTT
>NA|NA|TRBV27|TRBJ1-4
CASSFLSTKREKLFF
TGTGCCAGCAGTTTTCTCTCAACAAAAAGAGAAAAACTGTTTTTT
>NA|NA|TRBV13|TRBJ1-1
CASSPQPFGVGEAFF
TGTGCCAGCAGCCCCCAGCCTTTCGGGGTAGGAGAAGCTTTCTTT
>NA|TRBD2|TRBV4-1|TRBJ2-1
CASSRSNGRAENEQFF
TGCGCCAGCAGCCGATCAAACGGGAGGGCCGAAAATGAGCAGTTCTTC
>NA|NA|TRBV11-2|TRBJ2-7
CASSRLVESLYEQYF
TGTGCCAGCAGCCGCCTGGTTGAATCACTCTACGAGCAGTACTTC
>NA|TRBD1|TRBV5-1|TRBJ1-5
CASSPTGQINQPQHF
TGCGCCAGCAGCCCCACGGGACAGATTAATCAGCCCCAGCATTTT
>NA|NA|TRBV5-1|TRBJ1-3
CASSPEDSGNTIYF
TGCGCCAGCAGCCCGGAGGACAGTGGAAACACCATATATTTT
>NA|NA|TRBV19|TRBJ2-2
CASSNPGEVPGELFF
TGTGCCAGTAGTAATCCGGGGGAAGTCCCCGGGGAGCTGTTTTTT
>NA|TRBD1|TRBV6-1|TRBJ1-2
CASSEAADRGYGYTF
TGTGCCAGCAGTGAAGCCGCTGACAGGGGGTATGGCTACACCTTC
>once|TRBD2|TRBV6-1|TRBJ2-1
CASSKGTSLSYNEQFF
TGTGCCAGCAGTAAAGGGACTAGCTTGTCCTACAATGAGCAGTTCTTC
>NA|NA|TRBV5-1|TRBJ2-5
CASSLDAGGQETQYF
TGCGCCAGCAGCTTGGACGCTGGGGGCCAAGAGACCCAGTACTTC
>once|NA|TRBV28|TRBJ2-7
CASSSISYEQYF
TGTGCCAGCAGTTCCATCTCCTACGAGCAGTACTTC
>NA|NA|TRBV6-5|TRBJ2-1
CAATRVRTDEQFF
TGTGCCGCGACCCGGGTAAGGACGGATGAGCAGTTCTTC
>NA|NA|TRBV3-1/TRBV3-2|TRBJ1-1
CASSQGGPNTEAFF
TGTGCCAGCAGCCAGGGGGGGCCTAACACTGAAGCTTTCTTT
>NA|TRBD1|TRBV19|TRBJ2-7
CASNVDRGSREQYF
TGTGCCAGTAATGTCGACAGGGGGTCACGGGAGCAGTACTTC
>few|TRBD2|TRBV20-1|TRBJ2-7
CSGGAGYEQYF
TGCAGCGGGGGGGCTGGCTACGAGCAGTACTTC
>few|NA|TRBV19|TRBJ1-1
CASSIKSLKNTEAFF
TGTGCCAGTAGTATTAAAAGTTTAAAGAACACTGAAGCTTTCTTT
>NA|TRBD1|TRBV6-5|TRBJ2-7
CASSNRGGNEQYF
TGTGCCAGCAGCAACAGGGGCGGCAACGAGCAGTACTTC
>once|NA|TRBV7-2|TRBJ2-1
CASSLGSTSVNNEQFF
TGTGCCAGCAGCTTAGGTTCGACTAGTGTGAACAATGAGCAGTTCTTC